These 27 T cell receptor beta chains were sequenced from one sample in a study of CD8+ T cells in alopecia areata. cDNA prepared by RNA extraction and subsequent reverse transcription served as the template for sequencing. Repertoires were generated with immunoSEQ multiplex PCR, while TCRdb's copy carries only in-frame clones and drops some. The sample has roughly 100,000 clones; just over 85% are singletons. Treatment denoted: oral pan-JAK inhibitor, 5-10 mg twice daily. Sequences were derived from CD8+ T cells sorted from blood, sampled around week 34, from a patient treated with tofacitinib. Every receptor here comes from a human donor with alopecia areata.

The gene calls are TRBV2 and TRBJ2-2; no clear D. The CDR3 runs 16 residues. CDR1 is SNHLY, CDR2 FYNNEI, per germline. The V end lost 2 bases, the J end lost 0 bases, and 10 bases lay between the germline ends. The CDR3 here is CASSENGVSNTGELFF. The CDR3 DNA sequence: TGTGCCAGCAGTGAAAACGGAGTCTCGAACACCGGGGAGCTGTTTTTT.

V and J are TRBV29-1 and TRBJ2-1, with 8 bases fitting TRBD1. CDR3 size: 11 residues. V lost 7 bases and J lost 6; bases outside the gene matches: 2. CDR1 is SQVTM and CDR2 is ANQGSEA in the germline V gene. CDR3 sequence reads: CSGTGGNEQFF. CDR3 coding DNA: TGCAGCGGTACAGGGGGCAATGAGCAGTTCTTC.

The chain is built from TRBV7-8 and TRBJ2-1, with D uncertain. V shed 5 bases and J shed 0 bases, with 5 bases lying between them. The germline CDR1 and CDR2 sequences are SGHVS and FQNEAQ. This CDR3 spans 13 amino acids. This CDR3 is CASSRDSYNEQFF. CDR3 nucleotide sequence: TGTGCCAGCAGCAGGGACTCCTACAATGAGCAGTTCTTC.

The V gene is TRBV28, the J gene TRBJ2-2; 9 bases line up with TRBD1. The length of the CDR3 is 19 residues. The germline V gene has CDR1 MDHEN and CDR2 SYDVKM. Unmatched junction bases numbered 13, after V lost 5 bases and J lost 0 bases. The CDR3 loop is CASSDRDRARSANTGELFF. CDR3 in DNA: TGTGCCAGCAGTGACCGGGACAGGGCCCGGAGCGCGAACACCGGGGAGCTGTTTTTT. Supplemented by reference TRBV28 and TRBJ2-2, the full variable domain reads DVKVTQSSRYLVKRTGEKVFLECVQDMDHENMFWYRQDPGLGLRLIYFSYDVKMKEKGDIPEGYSVSREKKERFSLILESASTNQTSMYLCASSDRDRARSANTGELFFGEGSRLTVL.

The chain has TRBV5-1 and TRBJ2-1; 11 positions match TRBD2. Germline lookup yields CDR1 SGHRS and CDR2 YFSETQ. The V gene end was trimmed by 2 bases and the J gene end by 3 bases; junction bases not matched to a gene: 7. The CDR3 loop spans 17 amino acids. The CDR3 loop is CASSLILGTSGYNEQFF. The CDR3 DNA sequence: TGCGCCAGCAGCTTAATCCTCGGGACTAGCGGCTACAATGAGCAGTTCTTC.

J is TRBJ2-3 and V is TRBV27; TRBD2 matches 8 bases. Germline lookup yields CDR1 MNHEY and CDR2 SMNVEV (reference sequence). V lost 5 bases, J lost 1 base, and 5 bases stayed unmatched. The CDR3 contains 15 residues. This CDR3 reads CASSRSGGRTDTQYF. The CDR3 DNA reads as TGTGCCAGCAGTCGGAGCGGGGGCCGCACAGATACGCAGTATTTT.

This sequence joins TRBV11-1 and TRBJ2-7, with 8 bases aligning to TRBD2. Per germline, CDR1 SGHAT and CDR2 FQDESV (reference sequence). J gave up 2 bases and V 5 bases, and 2 bases lay outside the gene matches. The CDR3 extends over 13 amino acids. This CDR3 is CASSTGGAYEQYF. The CDR3, as DNA: TGTGCCAGCAGCACCGGGGGGGCCTACGAGCAGTACTTC.

This chain uses TRBV2 with TRBJ2-2; maybe TRBD2 (5 bases). The CDR3 is 14 residues long. Germline values: CDR1 SNHLY, CDR2 FYNNEI. The V end lost 4 bases, the J end lost 4 bases, and 10 bases lay between the germline ends. CDR3 bases: TGTGCCAGCAGTGGAAAGGGAGCCACCGGGGAGCTGTTTTTT. Translation: CASSGKGATGELFF. The complete variable domain, with remaining parts taken from reference TRBV2 and TRBJ2-2, reads EPEVTQTPSHQVTQMGQEVILRCVPISNHLYFYWYRQILGQKVEFLVSFYNNEISEKSEIFDDQFSVERPDGSNFTLKIRSTKLEDSAMYFCASSGKGATGELFFGEGSRLTVL.

This chain's CDR3 is CSVEVRPGQGITNVLTF. In DNA, the CDR3 is TGCAGCGTTGAAGTCAGGCCGGGACAGGGTATTACCAACGTCCTGACTTTC. The chain has TRBV29-1 and TRBJ2-6, with 9 bases lining up with TRBD1. V was clipped by 1 base and J by 8 bases; unmatched bases: 12. Germline V gene sequence: CDR1 SQVTM, CDR2 ANQGSEA. The CDR3 consists of 17 residues.

As regards this clone: This sample includes further DNA sequences coding for the same CDR3. J is TRBJ2-3 and V is TRBV2; no clear D gene. There are 12 residues in the CDR3. Trimming removed 6 bases at V and 1 base at J, with 5 bases between. From germline, CDR1 is SNHLY and CDR2 FYNNEI. For the CDR3, the DNA is TGTGCCAGCAGCCCTGGCACAGATACGCAGTATTTT. This sequence encodes CASSPGTDTQYF.

The genes are TRBV21-1 and TRBJ2-1; the table assigns TRBD1, which was not confirmed against the DNA. TRBV21-1 is a pseudogene. The CDR3 sequence is 14 residues long. The CDR3 protein is CASSRDTSYNEQFF. The CDR3 DNA is TGTGCCAGCAGCCGGGACACCTCCTACAATGAGCAGTTCTTC.

V gene TRBV2 combines with J gene TRBJ2-7, with no clear D. Germline V gene lookup returns CDR1 SNHLY and CDR2 FYNNEI. The CDR3 sequence is 14 residues long. V lost 2 bases and J lost 1, with 9 bases in between. CDR3 bases: TGTGCCAGCAGTGAAATCAACAAATCCTACGAGCAGTACTTC. Protein product: CASSEINKSYEQYF.

Only a few counts were recorded for this clone. This chain uses TRBV30 with TRBJ2-3; D ambiguous. Germline assignment: CDR1 GTSNPN and CDR2 SVGIG (reference sequence). The CDR3 is 14 residues long. The germline V and J ends were trimmed by 0 bases and 6 bases, with 13 bases remaining between them. The CDR3 sequence is CAWSVLLGLDTQYF. In DNA, the CDR3 is TGTGCCTGGAGTGTACTCCTAGGATTGGATACGCAGTATTTT.

The table lists this clone with a few counts. The CDR3 nucleotides are TGCAGCGGGGGACAGTCTGGAAGAGAGACCCAGTACTTC. It yields the protein CSGGQSGRETQYF. The V call is TRBV29-1, the J call TRBJ2-5; 7 positions match TRBD1. CDR1 is SQVTM and CDR2 is ANQGSEA in the germline V gene. This CDR3 region has 13 residues. Trimming cost V 7 bases and J 4 bases; bases outside gene matches: 9.

The chain couples TRBV5-1 to TRBJ1-2, with 8 bases matching TRBD1. V shed 3 bases and J 6 bases; nucleotides not matched to a gene: 1. The CDR3 runs to 12 residues. Germline V gives CDR1 SGHRS, CDR2 YFSETQ. The CDR3 DNA reads TGCGCCAGCAGCTCGACAGGGGATGGCTACACCTTC. Its protein product is CASSSTGDGYTF.

The chain couples TRBV29-1 to TRBJ1-1; unclear D gene. Germline CDR1 SQVTM, CDR2 ANQGSEA. V lost 6 bases and J 5 bases, leaving 7 bases between the germline ends. This CDR3 region has 10 residues. The CDR3 sequence is CSVERTEAFF. As DNA, the CDR3 is TGCAGCGTCGAGAGGACTGAAGCTTTCTTT.

The chain employs TRBV5-1 and TRBJ2-1; unclear D gene. The germline CDR1 and CDR2 sequences are SGHRS and YFSETQ. The CDR3 is made up of 19 amino acids. The V end was cut by 2 bases, the J end by 3 bases, with 24 bases between. In DNA form, the CDR3 reads TGCGCCAGCAGCTTCTCGACCGAATTAGACTCCCTTTTCTACAATGAGCAGTTCTTC. As protein: CASSFSTELDSLFYNEQFF.

Only a few counts were recorded for this clone. The chain joins TRBV7-9 to TRBJ2-2; D not certain. CDR1 and CDR2 from the germline V gene are SEHNR and FQNEAQ (reference sequence). The V end was cut by 6 bases, the J end by 1 base, with 6 bases between. This CDR3 has 13 amino acids. CDR3 bases: TGTGCCAGCAGATTGGGGAACACCGGGGAGCTGTTTTTT. Amino acids: CASRLGNTGELFF.

The chain recombines TRBV6-1 with TRBJ2-7, with 10 positions matching TRBD1. The V gene end was trimmed by 6 bases and the J gene end by 3 bases; junction bases not matched to a gene: 5. CDR1 is MNHNS, CDR2 SASEGT, per germline. The CDR3 sequence is 14 residues long. The CDR3 loop reads CASSRDRGIYEQYF. The CDR3 nucleotides are TGTGCCAGCAGCCGGGACAGGGGCATCTACGAGCAGTACTTC.

The rearrangement links TRBV5-1 to TRBJ2-7; 8 positions match TRBD2. The J segment lost 0 bases and the V segment lost 0 bases, leaving 5 bases of the junction unmatched. CDR1 SGHRS and CDR2 YFSETQ come from the germline V gene. The CDR3 spans 16 residues. CDR3 in amino acids: CASSLDSGTSSYEQYF. CDR3 coding DNA: TGCGCCAGCAGCTTGGATAGCGGGACTAGCTCCTACGAGCAGTACTTC.

V is TRBV30 and J is TRBJ2-1; D gene ambiguous. The CDR3 totals 14 residues. The V end was cut by 1 base, the J end by 3 bases, with 10 bases between. CDR1 and CDR2 from the germline V gene are GTSNPN and SVGIG (reference sequence). For the CDR3, the DNA is TGTGCCTGGAGTGCGGATCCTGACTACAATGAGCAGTTCTTC. Protein sequence: CAWSADPDYNEQFF.

This chain links TRBV9 with TRBJ2-7, with D perhaps matching TRBD1 or TRBD2 (5 bases each). CDR3 length equals 18 residues. Germline loops: CDR1 SGDLS, CDR2 YYNGEE. V was pared by 3 bases and J by 4 bases, with 26 bases between. CDR3 protein: CASSANPDRDRERYEQYF. As DNA, the CDR3 is TGTGCCAGCAGCGCAAACCCCGACCGGGACCGTGAGAGGTACGAGCAGTACTTC. Based on the CDR3 plus reference TRBV9 and TRBJ2-7, the full variable domain is DSGVTQTPKHLITATGQRVTLRCSPRSGDLSVYWYQQSLDQGLQFLIQYYNGEERAKGNILERFSAQQFPDLHSELNLSSLELGDSALYFCASSANPDRDRERYEQYFGPGTRLTVT.

The chain uses TRBV28 and TRBJ2-3; D is ambiguous. The CDR3 is 14 amino acids. Trimming pared 2 bases from V and 2 bases from J, leaving 8 bases between. Germline V CDR1 and CDR2: MDHEN, SYDVKM. The CDR3 protein is CASSLQLNTDTQYF. The CDR3 nucleotides read TGTGCCAGCAGTTTACAACTCAACACAGATACGCAGTATTTT.

The chain carries TRBV5-1 and TRBJ2-1; D unclear. Per germline, CDR1 SGHRS and CDR2 YFSETQ. The CDR3 covers 13 residues. The V and J ends lost 4 bases and 5 bases respectively, with 10 bases between them. DNA for the CDR3: TGCGCCAGCAGCGACTCTACGCACAATGAGCAGTTCTTC. This gives the protein CASSDSTHNEQFF.

This chain joins TRBV9 and TRBJ2-7; 7 bases agree with TRBD1. The CDR3 sequence is 15 residues long. CDR1 SGDLS and CDR2 YYNGEE come from the germline V gene. The ends lost 2 bases at V and 0 bases at J; junction bases unmatched: 5. The CDR3 is CASSVGQIPSYEQYF. The DNA for the CDR3 is TGTGCCAGCAGCGTGGGACAGATTCCCTCCTACGAGCAGTACTTC.

This clone was picked up one time. This rearrangement joins TRBV7-9 to TRBJ1-5, with 8 positions matching TRBD1. This CDR3 comprises 15 residues. The junction had 2 bases not matched to a gene; V was cut back by 4 bases and J by 0 bases. Germline V gives CDR1 SEHNR, CDR2 FQNEAQ (reference sequence). CDR3 residues: CASSSDRDSNQPQHF. CDR3 bases: TGTGCCAGCAGCTCGGACAGGGATAGCAATCAGCCCCAGCATTTT.

This chain uses TRBV7-9 with TRBJ2-1, with D possibly matching TRBD2 (5 bases). This CDR3 has 12 residues. Germline assignment: CDR1 SEHNR and CDR2 FQNEAQ (reference sequence). V lost 6 bases to trimming and J lost 3 bases, with 6 bases between them. In DNA, the CDR3 is TGTGCCAGCAGAGGGAGCTACAATGAGCAGTTCTTC. Translated: CASRGSYNEQFF.